There are a few counts of the clone carrying this T cell receptor (beta chain). This CDR3 contains 16 residues. Germline CDR1 MDHEN, CDR2 SYDVKM. V lost 5 bases and J 5 bases, leaving 16 bases between the germline ends. Method: immunoSEQ multiplex PCR; TCRdb's copy keeps in-frame clones and lacks some. The table has 90,000 to 120,000 clones, around nine tenths seen once. This entry belongs to a study of blood T cell repertoires in COVID-19. For the study at large: Italy, Spain and the United States were the sources of the convalescent and acute COVID-19 samples.

Input material: peripheral blood. The rearrangement links TRBV28 to TRBJ1-6; D is possibly TRBD1 (5 bases). The TCR sequence derives from a woman in her twenties or thirties with acute or convalescent COVID-19. CDR3 DNA: TGTGCCAGCAGTAGATGGGAACAGGCGAATAATTCACCCCTCCACTTT. Its protein is CASSRWEQANNSPLHF. Supplemented by reference TRBV28 and TRBJ1-6, the full variable domain reads DVKVTQSSRYLVKRTGEKVFLECVQDMDHENMFWYRQDPGLGLRLIYFSYDVKMKEKGDIPEGYSVSREKKERFSLILESASTNQTSMYLCASSRWEQANNSPLHFGNGTRLTVT.